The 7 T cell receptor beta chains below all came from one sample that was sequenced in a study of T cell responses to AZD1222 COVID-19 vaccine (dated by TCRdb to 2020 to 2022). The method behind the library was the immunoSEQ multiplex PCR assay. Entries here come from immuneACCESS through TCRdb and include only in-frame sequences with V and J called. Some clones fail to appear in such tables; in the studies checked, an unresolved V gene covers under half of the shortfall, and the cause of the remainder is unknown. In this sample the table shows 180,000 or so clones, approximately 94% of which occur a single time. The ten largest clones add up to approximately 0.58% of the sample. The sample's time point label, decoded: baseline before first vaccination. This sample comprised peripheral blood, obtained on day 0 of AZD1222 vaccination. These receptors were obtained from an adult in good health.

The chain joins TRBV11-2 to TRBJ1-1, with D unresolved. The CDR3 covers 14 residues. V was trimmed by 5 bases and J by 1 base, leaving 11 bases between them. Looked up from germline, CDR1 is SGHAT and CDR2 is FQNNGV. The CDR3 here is CASSRIGGNTEAFF. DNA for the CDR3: TGTGCCAGCAGCCGAATAGGTGGGAACACTGAAGCTTTCTTT.

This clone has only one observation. This chain's CDR3 is CASSRDNSPLHF. CDR3 DNA sequence: TGTGCCAGCAGCCGAGATAATTCACCCCTCCACTTT. V is TRBV3-1 (or the pseudogene TRBV3-2) and J is TRBJ1-6; D not resolved. The V gene's germline CDR1 is LGHDT and CDR2 YNNKEL (reference sequence). Trimming left V 4 bases short and J 5 bases short, with 3 bases between. The CDR3 totals 12 residues.

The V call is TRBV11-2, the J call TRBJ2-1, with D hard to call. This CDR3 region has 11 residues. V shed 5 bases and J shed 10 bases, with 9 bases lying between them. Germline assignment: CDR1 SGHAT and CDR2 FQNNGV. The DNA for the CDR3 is TGTGCCAGCAGCCCCGCAGGAGAGCAGTTCTTC. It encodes CASSPAGEQFF.

The CDR3 is CATSVRQGTYFPFSEDEQYF. CDR3 nucleotide sequence: TGTGCCACCAGCGTACGACAGGGCACCTACTTCCCCTTTTCGGAGGACGAGCAGTACTTC. The chain combines TRBV15 with TRBJ2-7; TRBD1 matches at 7 bases. Germline CDR1 and CDR2: LNHNV and YYDKDF (reference sequence). The CDR3 is 20 amino acids. Trimming removed 5 bases from V and 5 bases from J; junction bases left unmatched: 27.

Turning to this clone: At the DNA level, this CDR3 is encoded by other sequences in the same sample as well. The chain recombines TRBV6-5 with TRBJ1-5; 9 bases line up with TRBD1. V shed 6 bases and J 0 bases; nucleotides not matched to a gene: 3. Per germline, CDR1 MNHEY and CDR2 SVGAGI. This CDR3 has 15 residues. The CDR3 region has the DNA TGTGCCAGCAGCCGGACAGGGGCTAGCAATCAGCCCCAGCATTTT. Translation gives CASSRTGASNQPQHF.

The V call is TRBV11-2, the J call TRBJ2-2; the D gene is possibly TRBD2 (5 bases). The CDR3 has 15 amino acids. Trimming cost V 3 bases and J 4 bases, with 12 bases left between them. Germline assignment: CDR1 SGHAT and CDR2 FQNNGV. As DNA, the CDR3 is TGTGCCAGCAGCTTTTATGAGGGAATCACCGGGGAGCTGTTTTTT. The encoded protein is CASSFYEGITGELFF. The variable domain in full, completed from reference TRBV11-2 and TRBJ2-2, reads EAGVAQSPRYKIIEKRQSVAFWCNPISGHATLYWYQQILGQGPKLLIQFQNNGVVDDSQLPKDRFSAERLKGVDSTLKIQPAKLEDSAVYLCASSFYEGITGELFFGEGSRLTVL.

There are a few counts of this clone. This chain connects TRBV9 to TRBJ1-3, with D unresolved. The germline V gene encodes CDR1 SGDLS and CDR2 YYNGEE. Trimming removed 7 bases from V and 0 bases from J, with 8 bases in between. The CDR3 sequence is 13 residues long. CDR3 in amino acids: CASSLGSGNTIYF. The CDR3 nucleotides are TGTGCCAGCTCCTTGGGCTCTGGAAACACCATATATTTT.